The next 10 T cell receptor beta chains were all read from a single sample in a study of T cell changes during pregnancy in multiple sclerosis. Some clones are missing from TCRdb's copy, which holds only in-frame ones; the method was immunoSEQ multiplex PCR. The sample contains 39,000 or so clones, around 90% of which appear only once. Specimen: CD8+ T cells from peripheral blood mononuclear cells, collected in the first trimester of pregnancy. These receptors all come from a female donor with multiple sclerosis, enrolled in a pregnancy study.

CDR3 in amino acids: CASGGGPYSYEQYF. In DNA, the CDR3 is TGTGCCAGCGGGGGGGGACCTTACTCCTACGAGCAGTACTTC. This chain links TRBV27 with TRBJ2-7; the match to TRBD2 covers 7 bases. Germline V gene sequence: CDR1 MNHEY, CDR2 SMNVEV (reference sequence). CDR3 length equals 14 residues. Germline trimming cut 8 bases from V and 0 bases from J; bases unmatched to any gene: 7.

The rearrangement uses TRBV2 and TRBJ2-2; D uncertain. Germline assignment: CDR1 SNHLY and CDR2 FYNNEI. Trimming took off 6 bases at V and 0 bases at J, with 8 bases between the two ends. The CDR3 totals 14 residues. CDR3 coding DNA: TGTGCCAGCAGGTCCCTCTCGAACACCGGGGAGCTGTTTTTT. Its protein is CASRSLSNTGELFF.

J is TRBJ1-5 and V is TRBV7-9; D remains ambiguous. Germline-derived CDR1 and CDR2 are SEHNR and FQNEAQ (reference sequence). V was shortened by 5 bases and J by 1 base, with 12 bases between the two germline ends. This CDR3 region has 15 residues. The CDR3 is CASSPRPKSNQPQHF. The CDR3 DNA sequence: TGTGCCAGCAGCCCTAGACCGAAAAGCAATCAGCCCCAGCATTTT.

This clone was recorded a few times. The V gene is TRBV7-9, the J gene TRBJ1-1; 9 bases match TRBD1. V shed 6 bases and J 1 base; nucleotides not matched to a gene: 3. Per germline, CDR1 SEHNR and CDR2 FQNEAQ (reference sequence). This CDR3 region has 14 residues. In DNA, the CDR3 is TGTGCCAGCAGATGGGGACAGGGGAACACTGAAGCTTTCTTT. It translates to CASRWGQGNTEAFF. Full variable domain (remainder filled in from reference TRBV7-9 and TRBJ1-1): DTGVSQNPRHKITKRGQNVTFRCDPISEHNRLYWYRQTLGQGPEFLTYFQNEAQLEKSRLLSDRFSAERPKGSFSTLEIQRTEQGDSAMYLCASRWGQGNTEAFFGQGTRLTVV.

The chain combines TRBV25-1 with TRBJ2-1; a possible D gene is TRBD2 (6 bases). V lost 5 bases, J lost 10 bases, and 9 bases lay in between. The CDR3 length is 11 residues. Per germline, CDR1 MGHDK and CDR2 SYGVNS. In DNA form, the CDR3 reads TGTGCCAGCAGTTGGGGAGGCGAGCAGTTCTTC. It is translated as CASSWGGEQFF.

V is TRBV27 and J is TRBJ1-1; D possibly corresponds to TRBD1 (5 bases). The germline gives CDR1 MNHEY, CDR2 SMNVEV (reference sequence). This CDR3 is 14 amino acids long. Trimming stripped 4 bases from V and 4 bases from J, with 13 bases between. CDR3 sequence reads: CASSYSSGATEAFF. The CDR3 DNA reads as TGTGCCAGCAGTTATTCCTCTGGGGCCACTGAAGCTTTCTTT.

CDR3 DNA sequence: TGTGCCAGCAGTGAAGCGGGACAGGGAAATAATGAAAAACTGTTTTTT. Translated: CASSEAGQGNNEKLFF. This chain joins TRBV6-1 and TRBJ1-4; TRBD1 agrees at 9 bases. In germline, CDR1 is MNHNS, CDR2 SASEGT. The CDR3 extends over 16 amino acids. The V gene end was trimmed by 0 bases and the J gene end by 4 bases; junction bases not matched to a gene: 3.

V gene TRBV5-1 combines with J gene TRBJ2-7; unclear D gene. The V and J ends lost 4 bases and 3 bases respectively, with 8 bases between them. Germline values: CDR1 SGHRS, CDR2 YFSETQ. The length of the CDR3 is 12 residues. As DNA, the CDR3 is TGCGCCAGCAGCATCAACTTCTACGAGCAGTACTTC. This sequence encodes CASSINFYEQYF.

The CDR3, as DNA: TGCGCCAGCAGCTTGACGGGGAACACTGAAGCTTTCTTT. Protein product: CASSLTGNTEAFF. The V call is TRBV5-1, the J call TRBJ1-1; D is unresolved. Per the germline V gene, CDR1 is SGHRS and CDR2 is YFSETQ. The CDR3 runs to 13 residues. The V end lost 1 base, the J end lost 1 base, and 5 bases lay between the germline ends.

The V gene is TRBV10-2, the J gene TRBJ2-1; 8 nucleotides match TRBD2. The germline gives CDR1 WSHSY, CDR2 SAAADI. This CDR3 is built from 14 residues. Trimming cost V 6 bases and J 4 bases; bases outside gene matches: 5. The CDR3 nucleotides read TGCGCCAGCAGCGTAGCGGGAACGTACAATGAGCAGTTCTTC. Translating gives CASSVAGTYNEQFF.